The rows below give T cell receptor beta chains drawn from one sample of a study of beta chain features in type 1 diabetes. Profiling relied on immunoSEQ multiplex PCR, and the TCRdb table lists in-frame clones only, not all of them. The sample gives over 300,000 clones, 7.5% to 9% of which show up once; less than 0.45% is in the top ten. Sample: central memory CD4+ T cells from blood. These receptors all stem from a woman younger than 35 in good health. The CDR3 runs from the conserved cysteine through the conserved F or W. The D gene is left open where the match is weak. Not all rows give a size; the values are once, few, many and, for expanded clones, a class.

clone size,D gene,J gene,V gene,CDR3 DNA,CDR3 protein
many,.,TRBJ2-3,TRBV14,TGTGCCAGCAGCCATACAGGTGGTGATACGCAGTATTTT,CASSHTGGDTQYF
.,.,TRBJ1-1,TRBV9,TGTGCCAGCAGCTCGTGGGGAGGATCAAACACTGAAGCTTTCTTT,CASSSWGGSNTEAFF
many,TRBD2,TRBJ2-3,TRBV7-2,TGTGCCAGCAGCCTAGCGGGACCCACAGATACGCAGTATTTT,CASSLAGPTDTQYF
few,.,TRBJ2-7,TRBV5-1,TGCGCCAGCAGCTTGGAGTCAGGGCCTACGTACGAGCAGTACTTC,CASSLESGPTYEQYF
.,TRBD1,TRBJ1-4,TRBV7-6,TGTGCCAGCAGCTTAGCCCAGGGACAGGGGTATGAAAAACTGTTTTTT,CASSLAQGQGYEKLFF
.,TRBD1,TRBJ2-3,TRBV7-2,TGTGCCAGCAGCACGACAGGGGGCGAGGGAGATACGCAGTATTTT,CASSTTGGEGDTQYF
.,TRBD2,TRBJ2-1,TRBV7-7,TGTGCTAGCAGCGAAACTAGCGATGCATCCTACAATGAGCAGTTCTTC,CASSETSDASYNEQFF
.,.,TRBJ2-3,TRBV5-4,TGTGCCAGCAGCTTGCGGGGGCAGTTGGGAGATACGCAGTATTTT,CASSLRGQLGDTQYF
few,.,TRBJ1-5,TRBV7-2,TGTGCCAGCAGCTTAACCGCAGGGTCTCTCCAGCCCCAGCATTTT,CASSLTAGSLQPQHF
many,.,TRBJ2-1,TRBV7-2,TGTGCCAGCAGTTCCCGCTCTAGCTACGATGAGCAGTTCTTC,CASSSRSSYDEQFF
few,TRBD2,TRBJ2-7,TRBV7-6,TGTGCCAGCAGCAATAGCGGGGGGGGCTACGAGCAGTACTTC,CASSNSGGGYEQYF
.,.,TRBJ2-1,TRBV5-1,TGCGCCAGCAGCTCAGGTGGGTGGGACAATGAGCAGTTCTTC,CASSSGGWDNEQFF
.,.,TRBJ2-3,TRBV15,TGTGCCACCAGCAGAGTTACCGAGACGCAGTATTTT,CATSRVTETQYF
.,TRBD1,TRBJ2-2,TRBV7-3,TGTGCCAGCAGCTTATTACAGGGGACCGGGGAGCTGTTTTTT,CASSLLQGTGELFF
.,.,TRBJ2-1,TRBV5-1,TGCGCCAGCAGCTTGCACTACGAAAACAATGAGCAGTTCTTC,CASSLHYENNEQFF
.,.,TRBJ2-6,TRBV7-8,TGTGCCAGCAGCTTAAGGGCCCTTGGGGGCTCTGGGGCCAACGTCCTGACTTTC,CASSLRALGGSGANVLTF
.,TRBD2,TRBJ2-1,TRBV4-3,TGCGCCAGCAGCCAAGAGACTAGCGGGAGAGATGAGCAGTTCTTC,CASSQETSGRDEQFF
.,.,TRBJ1-5,TRBV2,TGTGCCAGCAGTGGTGGCTGGAGGAATCAGCCCCAGCATTTT,CASSGGWRNQPQHF
few,.,TRBJ2-7,TRBV7-8,TGTGCCAGCAGCTCGGGGCGGGCAGCGCGCCCTTACGAGCAGTACTTC,CASSSGRAARPYEQYF
.,.,TRBJ1-4,TRBV7-2,TGTGCCAGCTCAAGGGGGACCAGGGTATCGGAACTGTTTTTT,CASSRGTRVSELFF
many,.,TRBJ1-2,TRBV5-4,TGTGCCAGCAGCTCCCCTGGAGGAGGCTACACCTTC,CASSSPGGGYTF
.,TRBD2,TRBJ2-1,TRBV7-2,TGTGCCAGCAGCTTAGACTGGCTAGCGGGAGGTGAGCAGTTCTTC,CASSLDWLAGGEQFF